This record looks at one TCR beta chain sequence and its context. Its antigen is unidentified. Authors' methods: Filtering of immunoSEQ junctional sequences could not match full-length read filtering. Sequencing was performed with immunoSEQ multiplex PCR; in TCRdb, only in-frame clones are kept and a portion is missing. That table gives V, J and clone size, and the DNA gave D and trimming. The table lists 2,100,000 or so clones, approximately 95% of them singletons. The germline V gene encodes CDR1 WNHNN and CDR2 SYGVQD (reference sequence). Trimming took off 6 bases at V and 2 bases at J, with 14 bases between the two ends. CDR3 length equals 14 residues. The data are from a study of shared clonotypes between healthy human individuals. Whole-study results and caveats: Naive subsets generally exceeded memory subsets in estimated richness.

Those who donated were healthy HIV-negative adults, with no recent acute infections or vaccinations reported. The sample consisted of naive CD4+ T cells sorted from blood. The subset denotes: CD45RA+ positively selected. This clonotype was obtained from a man between 18 and 35 years old in good health. This chain connects TRBV10-1 to TRBJ2-7, with TRBD2 as a possible D gene (5 bases). The CDR3 DNA follows: TGCGCCAGCAGCGACGGGCCCGGGGCCTACGAGCAGTACTTC. This codes for CASSDGPGAYEQYF.